One and the same sample provided the 18 T cell receptor beta chains below, sequenced in a study of T-cell reconstitution after alpha-beta-depleted transplantation in children (dated by TCRdb to about 2016). To prepare the library, PCR was applied. The sequencer listed for this sample is Illumina HiSeq 2500. TCR library preparation used molecular barcoding, with unique molecular identifiers applied to normalize quantification of the TCRbeta repertoire. TCRdb reanalyzed the raw reads on its own, using fastp at Q25 for trimming and MiXCR for clone calling, and kept in-frame beta chains. A single entry per CDR3 protein holds the most common genes and DNA from its merged rows. Here the sample has some 590,000 distinct CDR3 sequences; 10% occur a single time. Less than 5% of the sample is taken by the ten largest. This sample comprised PBMCs from the stem cell graft donor, obtained from the stem cell graft. Receptors were obtained from a human donor who donated a stem cell graft to a child with acute myeloid leukemia.

This clonotype has just a few counts. V usage is TRBV29-1 and J usage is TRBJ2-2; D unclear. V lost 4 bases and J 1 base, leaving 10 bases between the germline ends. The CDR3 is made up of 14 amino acids. The V gene's germline CDR1 is SQVTM and CDR2 ANQGSEA. CDR3 residues: CSVGRLENTGELFF. CDR3 DNA: TGCAGCGTTGGACGCCTGGAGAACACCGGGGAGCTGTTTTTT.

The rearrangement uses TRBV12-3 or TRBV12-4 and TRBJ2-1; tentatively, D is TRBD2 (5 bases). Trimming cost V 6 bases and J 1 base, with 13 bases left between them. There are 15 residues in the CDR3. The CDR3 nucleotides read TGTGCCAGCAGCCCACCCGGGATTTCCTACAATGAGCAGTTCTTC. Its translation is CASSPPGISYNEQFF.

This clonotype was seen only a few times. At one boundary the junction diverges from the germline segment, which might be a read error. The chain employs TRBV7-7 and TRBJ2-7; possible D gene TRBD2, 6 bases. CDR3 length: 14 residues. Per the germline V gene, CDR1 is SSHAT and CDR2 is FNYEAQ (reference sequence). CDR3 sequence (DNA): TGTGCTAGCAGCTTATCGGGGGTTAGCTCCGAGCAGTACTTC. Protein product: CASSLSGVSSEQYF. Variable domain in full (rest from reference TRBV7-7 and TRBJ2-7): GAGVSQSPRYKVTKRGQDVTLRCDPISSHATLYWYQQALGQGPEFLTYFNYEAQPDKSGLPSDRFSAERPEGSISTLTIQRTEQRDSAMYRCASSLSGVSSEQYFGPGTRLTVT.

This clonotype was counted many times. The chain joins TRBV28 to TRBJ2-1, with D unresolved. Trimming pared 6 bases from V and 0 bases from J, leaving 12 bases between. Germline V gives CDR1 MDHEN, CDR2 SYDVKM. The CDR3 covers 15 residues. CDR3 in DNA: TGTGCCAGCAGCCTAAACTTCCGCTCCTACAATGAGCAGTTCTTC. Amino acids: CASSLNFRSYNEQFF.

This clonotype has at least ten counts. The chain has TRBV5-5 and TRBJ2-7; unclear D gene. From germline, CDR1 is SGHKS and CDR2 YYEKEE (reference sequence). Trimming removed 0 bases at V and 6 bases at J, with 7 bases between. This CDR3 spans 12 amino acids. The CDR3 region has the DNA TGTGCCAGCAGCTTGGAAATGGGCGAGCAGTACTTC. Protein: CASSLEMGEQYF.

V is TRBV20-1 and J is TRBJ2-7; D may be TRBD1 or TRBD2 (5 bases each). The germline V gene has CDR1 DFQATT and CDR2 SNEGSKA (reference sequence). The CDR3 is made up of 14 amino acids. V lost 6 bases, J lost 2 bases, and 17 bases lay in between. The CDR3 nucleotides are TGCAGTGCGAGCCTCAGTCCGGGGCCCTACGAGCAGTACTTC. Translating gives CSASLSPGPYEQYF.

The rearrangement uses TRBV20-1 and TRBJ2-1; 8 positions match TRBD2. CDR1 is DFQATT and CDR2 is SNEGSKA in the germline V gene (reference sequence). J gave up 0 bases and V 2 bases, and 12 bases lay outside the gene matches. CDR3 length: 18 amino acids. The CDR3 DNA sequence: TGCAGTGCTAGACAACACCAGGGCGGGAGGAGCTCCTACAATGAGCAGTTCTTC. This encodes CSARQHQGGRSSYNEQFF.

This clonotype was seen repeatedly, ten times or more. The rearrangement uses TRBV15 and TRBJ2-4, with TRBD1 matching over 8 bases. The CDR3 is 15 residues long. The V gene's germline CDR1 is LNHNV and CDR2 YYDKDF (reference sequence). Trimming at V came to 3 bases and at J to 3 bases, leaving 4 bases not matched to a gene. CDR3 amino acids: CATSREDRDKNIQYF. The CDR3 bases are TGTGCCACCAGCAGGGAGGACAGGGACAAAAACATTCAGTACTTC.

This clonotype was seen more than once but under ten times. Germline is not matched at one junction end, which may reflect a read error. The rearrangement links TRBV12-3 or TRBV12-4 to TRBJ1-1; TRBD1 aligns across 9 bases. This CDR3 has 17 residues. The CDR3 DNA follows: TGTGCCAGCACTTTAGGGTCTCGGGGGACAGGGACCACTGAAGCTTTCTTT. Protein product: CASTLGSRGTGTTEAFF.

This chain uses TRBV15 with TRBJ1-1; 7 bases are a match to TRBD1. Trimming at V came to 10 bases and at J to 6 bases, leaving 11 bases not matched to a gene. This CDR3 has 13 residues. Germline loops: CDR1 LNHNV, CDR2 YYDKDF (reference sequence). CDR3 sequence reads: CAIQGGVISEAFF. DNA of the CDR3: TGTGCCATTCAAGGGGGCGTTATCTCTGAAGCTTTCTTT.

The J gene is TRBJ1-1, the V gene TRBV27, with D perhaps matching TRBD1 (6 bases). V was cut by 8 bases and J by 0 bases, with 19 bases left in between. Germline CDR1 and CDR2: MNHEY and SMNVEV (reference sequence). This CDR3 region has 16 residues. For the CDR3, the DNA is TGTGCCAGCCGATTCTTGGGGGGGGGCATGAACACTGAAGCTTTCTTT. The encoded protein is CASRFLGGGMNTEAFF.

The CDR3 sequence is CASSQDEQGFDEQYF. The CDR3 DNA is TGTGCCAGCAGCCAAGATGAACAGGGGTTCGACGAGCAGTACTTC. This sequence joins TRBV4-2 and TRBJ2-7, with TRBD1 identical over 7 bases. The CDR3 has 15 residues. V was clipped by 0 bases and J by 5 bases; unmatched bases: 7. Germline-derived CDR1 and CDR2 are LGHNA and YNFKEQ.

This clonotype was counted a few times. The chain is built from TRBV9 and TRBJ1-6; D gene ambiguous. In germline, CDR1 is SGDLS, CDR2 YYNGEE. V was clipped by 6 bases and J by 4 bases, with 14 bases between them. The CDR3 contains 15 residues. Written as DNA, the CDR3 is TGTGCCAGCAACGACGGTATCGAATATAATTCACCCCTCCACTTT. Its protein product is CASNDGIEYNSPLHF.

This clonotype was counted a few times. CDR3 amino acids: CSGVVGLNTEAFF. CDR3 bases: TGCAGCGGTGTCGTAGGTTTGAACACTGAAGCTTTCTTT. The V gene is TRBV29-1, the J gene TRBJ1-1; D is unclear. The CDR3 consists of 13 residues. CDR1 SQVTM and CDR2 ANQGSEA come from the germline V gene. Between the trimmed V and J ends, which lost 7 bases and 0 bases, there was a span of 12 bases.

This clonotype has just a few counts. V gene TRBV6-2 or TRBV6-3 combines with J gene TRBJ2-7, with 7 nucleotides matching TRBD2. This CDR3 has 15 residues. Germline-derived CDR1 and CDR2 are MNHEY and SVGEGT. The trim removed 7 bases at V and 0 bases at J, leaving 9 bases unmatched. CDR3 nucleotide sequence: TGTGCCAGCACTCAATTCGGGGGGAGCTCCTACGAGCAGTACTTC. Protein sequence: CASTQFGGSSYEQYF.

Turning to this clonotype: Just one base apart from a much larger clone, this may be a read error. The chain carries TRBV20-1 and TRBJ2-3; 12 positions agree with TRBD2. Germline values: CDR1 DFQATT, CDR2 SNEGSKA (reference sequence). The length of the CDR3 is 17 residues. For the CDR3, the DNA is TGCTGTGCTAGAGACCCTAGCGGGAGGGCAGAGGGAGATACGCAGTATTTT. Translation: CCARDPSGRAEGDTQYF.

The sample holds many counts of this clonotype. The CDR3 bases are TGTGCCATCAGTGAAGCTAGGACTAGCACCAATGAGCAGTTCTTC. It translates to CAISEARTSTNEQFF. This sequence joins TRBV10-3 and TRBJ2-1; TRBD2 matches at 8 bases. Germline lookup yields CDR1 ENHRY and CDR2 SYGVKD. Losses at the gene ends were 3 bases for V and 6 bases for J; bases not matched to a gene: 7. This CDR3 contains 15 residues.

This clonotype was detected ten times or more. The CDR3 spells CSAPPTVLGYEQYF. In DNA, the CDR3 is TGCAGTGCTCCCCCGACAGTTCTTGGCTACGAGCAGTACTTC. V usage is TRBV20-1 and J usage is TRBJ2-7, with a tentative D call TRBD1 (5 bases). Germline CDR1 and CDR2: DFQATT and SNEGSKA (reference sequence). CDR3 length: 14 amino acids. The V end was cut by 5 bases, the J end by 3 bases, with 17 bases between.